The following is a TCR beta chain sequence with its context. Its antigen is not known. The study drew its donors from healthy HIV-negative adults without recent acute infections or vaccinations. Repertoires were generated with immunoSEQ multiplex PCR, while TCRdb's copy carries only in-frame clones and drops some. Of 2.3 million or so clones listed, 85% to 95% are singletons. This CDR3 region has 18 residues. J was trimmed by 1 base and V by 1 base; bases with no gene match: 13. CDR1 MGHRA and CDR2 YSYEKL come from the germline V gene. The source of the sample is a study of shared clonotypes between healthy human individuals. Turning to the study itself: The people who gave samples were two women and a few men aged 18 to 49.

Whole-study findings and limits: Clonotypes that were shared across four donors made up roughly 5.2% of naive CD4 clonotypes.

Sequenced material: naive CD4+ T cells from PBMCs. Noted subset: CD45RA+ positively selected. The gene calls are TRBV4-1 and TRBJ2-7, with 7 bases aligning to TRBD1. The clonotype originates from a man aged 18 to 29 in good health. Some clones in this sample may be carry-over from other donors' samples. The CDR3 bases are TGCGCCAGCAGCCAAGGGTCCACAGGGACAGCGGATTCCTACGAGCAGTACTTC. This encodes CASSQGSTGTADSYEQYF.